This is a list of T cell receptor beta chains from one sample in a study of CD8+CD57+ T cells in acquired aplastic anemia. TCRdb itself ran the reads through MiXCR, one entry per CDR3 protein. The profile shows 200,000 or so distinct CDR3 sequences, over 55% of them singletons. The sample taken for sequencing was sorted CD4+, CD8+, or CD8+CD57+ T cells (not recorded which) from PBMCs. Source of these receptors: a human donor with aplastic anemia. Both conserved end residues are part of each CDR3. The order of the fields is CDR3 protein, CDR3 DNA, clone size, V gene, J gene, D gene. A D gene is named only where the DNA matches it firmly. Expanded clones are given a class, and other clones once, few, many or no size at all.

CDR3aa: CTSSLRETQYF; CDR3nt: TGCACCAGCAGCTTAAGGGAGACCCAGTACTTC; abundance: -; v_gene: TRBV5-1; j_gene: TRBJ2-5; d_gene: -
CDR3aa: CASRAGASGELFF; CDR3nt: TGTGCCAGCAGGGCAGGGGCTAGCGGGGAGCTGTTTTTT; abundance: -; v_gene: TRBV7-8; j_gene: TRBJ2-2; d_gene: -
CDR3aa: CSARAGVDNEKFF; CDR3nt: TGCAGTGCTAGAGCGGGAGTGGACAATGAGAAGTTCTTC; abundance: -; v_gene: TRBV20-1; j_gene: TRBJ2-1; d_gene: -
CDR3aa: CASRGSGFYEQYF; CDR3nt: TGTGCCAGCAGAGGGTCAGGGTTCTACGAGCAGTACTTC; abundance: few; v_gene: TRBV7-8; j_gene: TRBJ2-7; d_gene: -
CDR3aa: CASSEESYTDTQYF; CDR3nt: TGTGCCAGCAGCGAGGAGTCGTACACAGATACGCAGTATTTT; abundance: -; v_gene: TRBV9; j_gene: TRBJ2-3; d_gene: -
CDR3aa: CSAEDGQTQYF; CDR3nt: TGCAGTGCTGAGGACGGACAGACCCAGTACTTC; abundance: -; v_gene: TRBV20-1; j_gene: TRBJ2-5; d_gene: -
CDR3aa: CATSREWGGSGYTF; CDR3nt: TGTGCCACCAGCAGAGAGTGGGGAGGTTCTGGCTACACCTTC; abundance: few; v_gene: TRBV15; j_gene: TRBJ1-2; d_gene: -
CDR3aa: CASSLEQGYGYTF; CDR3nt: TGCGCCAGCAGCTTGGAACAGGGGTATGGCTACACCTTC; abundance: -; v_gene: TRBV5-1; j_gene: TRBJ1-2; d_gene: TRBD1
CDR3aa: CASSWGGPYNEQFF; CDR3nt: TGCGCCAGCAGCTGGGGGGGCCCTTACAATGAGCAGTTCTTC; abundance: -; v_gene: TRBV7-3; j_gene: TRBJ2-1; d_gene: -
CDR3aa: CASSLFPGVGYEQYF; CDR3nt: TGTGCCAGCAGCTTATTCCCGGGAGTCGGATACGAGCAGTACTTC; abundance: many; v_gene: TRBV7-9; j_gene: TRBJ2-7; d_gene: -
CDR3aa: CASSAPQGITDTQYF; CDR3nt: TGTGCCAGCAGTGCGCCACAGGGTATCACAGATACGCAGTATTTT; abundance: -; v_gene: TRBV25-1; j_gene: TRBJ2-3; d_gene: -
CDR3aa: CAISPGDRAGLNF; CDR3nt: TGTGCCATCAGTCCTGGGGACAGGGCGGGATTAAACTTC; abundance: -; v_gene: TRBV10-3; j_gene: TRBJ1-2; d_gene: TRBD1
CDR3aa: CASSLDRYRPEQYF; CDR3nt: TGTGCCAGCAGTTTAGATCGGTACAGGCCGGAGCAGTACTTC; abundance: -; v_gene: TRBV6-5; j_gene: TRBJ2-7; d_gene: -
CDR3aa: CASSKAGPPDEQYF; CDR3nt: TGTGCCAGCAGCAAGGCAGGGCCCCCCGACGAGCAGTACTTC; abundance: -; v_gene: TRBV12-3/TRBV12-4; j_gene: TRBJ2-7; d_gene: -
CDR3aa: CASRRAGTGELFF; CDR3nt: TGTGCCAGCAGGAGGGCGGGCACCGGGGAGCTGTTTTTT; abundance: -; v_gene: TRBV10-3; j_gene: TRBJ2-2; d_gene: -
CDR3aa: CASSIQAGGLDEQFF; CDR3nt: TGTGCCAGCAGCATACAGGCGGGGGGGCTTGATGAGCAGTTCTTC; abundance: -; v_gene: TRBV7-8; j_gene: TRBJ2-1; d_gene: TRBD2
CDR3aa: CAISEGPTRDQPQHF; CDR3nt: TGTGCCATCAGTGAGGGGCCGACTAGGGATCAGCCCCAGCATTTT; abundance: -; v_gene: TRBV10-3; j_gene: TRBJ1-5; d_gene: -
CDR3aa: CASSPRTGSQPQHF; CDR3nt: TGTGCCAGCAGCCCCCGGACAGGGAGTCAGCCCCAGCATTTT; abundance: -; v_gene: TRBV7-2; j_gene: TRBJ1-5; d_gene: TRBD1
CDR3aa: CATGDLSQPLEGEQFF; CDR3nt: TGTGCCACCGGTGACCTGAGTCAGCCGCTAGAGGGTGAGCAGTTCTTC; abundance: -; v_gene: TRBV24-1; j_gene: TRBJ2-1; d_gene: -
CDR3aa: CASSLWGAPSGYTF; CDR3nt: TGTGCCAGCAGCCTATGGGGGGCGCCGAGTGGCTACACCTTC; abundance: once; v_gene: TRBV7-3; j_gene: TRBJ1-2; d_gene: -
CDR3aa: CASSYQTGSGIGYTF; CDR3nt: TGTGCCAGCAGTTATCAGACAGGGAGTGGAATAGGCTACACCTTC; abundance: -; v_gene: TRBV6-4; j_gene: TRBJ1-2; d_gene: TRBD1
CDR3aa: CAWSVRGEPGQPQHF; CDR3nt: TGTGCCTGGAGTGTACGGGGGGAACCGGGACAGCCCCAGCATTTT; abundance: -; v_gene: TRBV30; j_gene: TRBJ1-5; d_gene: -
CDR3aa: CASSPPRQLINYGYTF; CDR3nt: TGTGCCAGCAGCCCCCCACGGCAGCTCATTAACTATGGCTACACCTTC; abundance: -; v_gene: TRBV7-9; j_gene: TRBJ1-2; d_gene: -
CDR3aa: CASSEGVISSYNEQFF; CDR3nt: TGTGCCAGCAGTGAAGGCGTCATAAGCTCCTACAATGAGCAGTTCTTC; abundance: once; v_gene: TRBV2; j_gene: TRBJ2-1; d_gene: -
CDR3aa: CSAIQINYGYTF; CDR3nt: TGCAGTGCAATACAGATAAACTATGGCTACACCTTC; abundance: -; v_gene: TRBV20-1; j_gene: TRBJ1-2; d_gene: -
CDR3aa: CASSEAEGSNYGYTF; CDR3nt: TGTGCCAGCAGTGAAGCGGAAGGTTCTAACTATGGCTACACCTTC; abundance: many; v_gene: TRBV2; j_gene: TRBJ1-2; d_gene: -
CDR3aa: CASAGGVDNEKLFF; CDR3nt: TGTGCCAGCGCGGGGGGCGTTGATAATGAAAAACTGTTTTTT; abundance: -; v_gene: TRBV7-9; j_gene: TRBJ1-4; d_gene: -
CDR3aa: CASTTGPLYGYTF; CDR3nt: TGTGCCAGTACAACAGGGCCCCTCTATGGCTACACCTTC; abundance: -; v_gene: TRBV19; j_gene: TRBJ1-2; d_gene: -
CDR3aa: CSARGQGAKGTEAFF; CDR3nt: TGCAGTGCTAGAGGCCAGGGGGCGAAAGGAACTGAAGCTTTCTTT; abundance: -; v_gene: TRBV29-1; j_gene: TRBJ1-1; d_gene: TRBD1
CDR3aa: CASRRDNQPQHF; CDR3nt: TGTGCCAGCAGGCGCGACAATCAGCCCCAGCATTTT; abundance: -; v_gene: TRBV2; j_gene: TRBJ1-5; d_gene: -
CDR3aa: CASSQGFYNSPLHF; CDR3nt: TGTGCCAGCAGTCAGGGGTTCTATAATTCACCCCTCCACTTT; abundance: -; v_gene: TRBV12-3/TRBV12-4; j_gene: TRBJ1-6; d_gene: -
CDR3aa: CASKLQGRLYEQYF; CDR3nt: TGTGCCAGCAAATTACAGGGAAGGCTCTACGAGCAGTACTTC; abundance: -; v_gene: TRBV6-5; j_gene: TRBJ2-7; d_gene: -
CDR3aa: CVSSQEVAEAFF; CDR3nt: TGTGTCAGCAGCCAAGAAGTGGCTGAAGCTTTCTTT; abundance: -; v_gene: TRBV7-2; j_gene: TRBJ1-1; d_gene: -
CDR3aa: CASTYSGTEPYSPLHF; CDR3nt: TGTGCCAGCACCTACTCAGGGACGGAGCCCTATTCACCCCTCCACTTT; abundance: -; v_gene: TRBV2; j_gene: TRBJ1-6; d_gene: -
CDR3aa: CASSLGTGGTEAFF; CDR3nt: TGCGCCAGCTCCCTTGGGACAGGGGGCACTGAAGCTTTCTTT; abundance: -; v_gene: TRBV10-2; j_gene: TRBJ1-1; d_gene: TRBD1
CDR3aa: CATSDSGTEHYNEQFF; CDR3nt: TGTGCCACCAGTGACTCTGGGACAGAACACTACAATGAGCAGTTCTTC; abundance: -; v_gene: TRBV24-1; j_gene: TRBJ2-1; d_gene: TRBD1
CDR3aa: CASSLVARGRTTGELFF; CDR3nt: TGTGCCAGCAGCTTAGTAGCCCGCGGGAGGACCACCGGGGAGCTGTTTTTT; abundance: once; v_gene: TRBV7-6; j_gene: TRBJ2-2; d_gene: TRBD2
CDR3aa: CASSLAGQGASERYF; CDR3nt: TGTGCCAGCAGCTTAGCGGGACAGGGGGCATCCGAGCGGTACTTC; abundance: once; v_gene: TRBV7-9; j_gene: TRBJ2-7; d_gene: TRBD1
CDR3aa: CASSENWVTQYF; CDR3nt: TGTGCCAGCAGTGAAAATTGGGTGACCCAGTACTTC; abundance: -; v_gene: TRBV25-1; j_gene: TRBJ2-5; d_gene: -